What follows describes a single TCR beta chain. As yet, its antigen is unknown. Germline V gene data show CDR1 as DFQATT and CDR2 as SNEGSKA (reference sequence). This CDR3 has 13 residues. The V end was cut by 5 bases, the J end by 2 bases, with 11 bases between. Each sample yielded at least 6 million isolated PBMCs. This sample is part of a study of blood T cells in healthy people across ages. Study-level information: For every two T cells, template switching captured about one barcoded beta molecule.

It was with a sample-barcoded 5' primer and a J-beta primer mix that a second PCR of about 6 to 12 cycles was run. TCRdb itself ran the 5' RACE reads through MiXCR, one entry per CDR3 protein. There are 350,000 to 450,000 distinct CDR3 sequences in the sample; 50% to 60% occur only once, and 45% to 65% lies in the top ten. Study-wide results and limits: In older individuals, TCR beta diversity per million T cells was lower, falling roughly linearly with age. No conclusive comparison of naive versus antigen-experienced cells was possible with unsorted PBMCs.

Material for sequencing was blood. The chain recombines TRBV20-1 with TRBJ2-3; D is uncertain. The source of this sequence is a man between 60 and 75 years old in good health. The CDR3 here is CSADSRLTDTQYF. CDR3 nucleotides: TGCAGTGCTGATTCCCGTCTCACAGATACGCAGTATTTT.